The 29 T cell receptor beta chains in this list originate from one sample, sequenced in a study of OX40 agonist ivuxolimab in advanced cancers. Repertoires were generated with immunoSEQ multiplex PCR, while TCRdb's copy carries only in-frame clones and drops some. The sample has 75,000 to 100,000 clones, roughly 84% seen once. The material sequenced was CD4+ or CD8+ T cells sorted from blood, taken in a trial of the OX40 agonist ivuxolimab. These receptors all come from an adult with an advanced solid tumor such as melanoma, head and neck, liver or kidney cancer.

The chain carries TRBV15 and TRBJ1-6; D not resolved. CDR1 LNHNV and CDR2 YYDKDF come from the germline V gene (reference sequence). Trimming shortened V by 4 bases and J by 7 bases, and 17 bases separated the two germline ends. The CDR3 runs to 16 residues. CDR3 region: CATSNTGKNANSPLHF. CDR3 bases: TGTGCCACCAGCAACACGGGAAAGAACGCAAATTCACCCCTCCACTTT.

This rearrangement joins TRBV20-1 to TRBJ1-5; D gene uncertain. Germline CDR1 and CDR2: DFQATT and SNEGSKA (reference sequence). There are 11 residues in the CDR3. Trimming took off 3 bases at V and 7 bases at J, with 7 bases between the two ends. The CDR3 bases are TGCAGTGCTAGCGCCGGGCAGCCCCAGCATTTT. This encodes CSASAGQPQHF.

In nucleotides, the CDR3 is TGTGCTAGTGGTTTGGTACGGGACAGATTTGGGGGCAATCAGCCCCAGCATTTT. It specifies CASGLVRDRFGGNQPQHF. The V and J genes are TRBV12-5 and TRBJ1-5; TRBD1 matches at 7 bases. Germline V gene lookup returns CDR1 LGHNT and CDR2 FRNRAP. This CDR3 contains 18 residues. Trimming took 0 bases from V and 2 from J; bases not matched to a gene: 10.

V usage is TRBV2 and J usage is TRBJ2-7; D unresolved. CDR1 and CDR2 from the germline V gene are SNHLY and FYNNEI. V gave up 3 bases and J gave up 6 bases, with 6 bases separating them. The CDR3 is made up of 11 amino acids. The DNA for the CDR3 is TGTGCCAGCAGTGAGGTCGGCGAGCAGTACTTC. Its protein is CASSEVGEQYF.

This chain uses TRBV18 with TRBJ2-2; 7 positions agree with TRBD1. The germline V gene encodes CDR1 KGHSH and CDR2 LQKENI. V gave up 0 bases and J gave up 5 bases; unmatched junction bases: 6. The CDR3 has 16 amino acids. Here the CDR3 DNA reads TGTGCCAGCTCACCACCGACAGGGTCAGTGACCGGGGAGCTGTTTTTT. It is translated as CASSPPTGSVTGELFF. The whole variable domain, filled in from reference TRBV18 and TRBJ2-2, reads NAGVMQNPRHLVRRRGQEARLRCSPMKGHSHVYWYRQLPEEGLKFMVYLQKENIIDESGMPKERFSAEFPKEGPSILRIQQVVRGDSAAYFCASSPPTGSVTGELFFGEGSRLTVL.

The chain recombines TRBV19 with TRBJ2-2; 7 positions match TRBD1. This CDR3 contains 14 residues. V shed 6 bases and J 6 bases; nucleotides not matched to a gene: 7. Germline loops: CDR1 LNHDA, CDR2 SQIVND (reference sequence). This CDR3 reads CASRKTGWSGELFF. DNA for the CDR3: TGTGCCAGTAGAAAGACAGGGTGGTCCGGGGAGCTGTTTTTT.

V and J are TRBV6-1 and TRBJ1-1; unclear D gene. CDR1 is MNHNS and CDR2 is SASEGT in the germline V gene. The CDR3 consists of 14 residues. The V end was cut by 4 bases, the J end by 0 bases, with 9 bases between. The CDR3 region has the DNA TGTGCCAGCAGTGCAAATTCCATGAACACTGAAGCTTTCTTT. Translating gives CASSANSMNTEAFF.

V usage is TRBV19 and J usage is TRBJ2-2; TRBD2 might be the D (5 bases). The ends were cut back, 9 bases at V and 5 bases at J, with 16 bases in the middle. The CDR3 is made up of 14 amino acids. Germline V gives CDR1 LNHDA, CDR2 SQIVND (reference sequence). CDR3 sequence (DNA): TGTGCCAGCAGAAGAACGGGGAAGACCGGGGAGCTGTTTTTT. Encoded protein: CASRRTGKTGELFF.

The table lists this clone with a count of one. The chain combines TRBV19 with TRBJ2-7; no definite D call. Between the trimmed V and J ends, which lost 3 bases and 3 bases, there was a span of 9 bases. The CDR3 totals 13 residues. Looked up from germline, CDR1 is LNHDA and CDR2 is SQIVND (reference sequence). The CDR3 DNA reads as TGTGCCAGTAGTATGGGTGGCGGCTACGAGCAGTACGTC. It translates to CASSMGGGYEQYV.

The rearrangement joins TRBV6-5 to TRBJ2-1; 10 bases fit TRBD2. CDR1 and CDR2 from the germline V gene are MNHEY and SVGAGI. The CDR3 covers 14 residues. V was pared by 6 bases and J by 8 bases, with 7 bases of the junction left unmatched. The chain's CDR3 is CASRESGGGDEQFF. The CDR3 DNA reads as TGTGCCAGCAGGGAAAGCGGGGGGGGCGATGAGCAGTTCTTC.

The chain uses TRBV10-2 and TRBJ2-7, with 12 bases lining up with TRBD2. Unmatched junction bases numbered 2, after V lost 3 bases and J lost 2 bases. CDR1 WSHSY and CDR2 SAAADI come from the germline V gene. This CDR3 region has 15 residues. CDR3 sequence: CASSEASGGAYEQYV. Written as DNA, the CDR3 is TGCGCCAGCAGTGAAGCTAGCGGGGGGGCCTACGAGCAGTACGTC.

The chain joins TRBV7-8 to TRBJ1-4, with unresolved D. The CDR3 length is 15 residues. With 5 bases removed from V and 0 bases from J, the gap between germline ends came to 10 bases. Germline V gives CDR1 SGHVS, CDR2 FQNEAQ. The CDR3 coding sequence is TGTGCCAGCAGCCCCTCCGTTGCAACTAATGAAAAACTGTTTTTT. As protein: CASSPSVATNEKLFF.

The DNA of the CDR3 is TGTGCCAGCAGCTTGTGGGGGAGCTCCTATAATTCACCCCTCCACTTT. Its translation: CASSLWGSSYNSPLHF. The chain is built from TRBV5-8 and TRBJ1-6; a weak D match, TRBD1 (5 bases). V lost 1 base and J 0 bases, leaving 8 bases between the germline ends. The germline CDR1 and CDR2 sequences are SGHTS and YDEGEE. The CDR3 totals 16 residues. Drawing the rest from reference TRBV5-8 and TRBJ1-6, the complete variable domain is EAGVTQSPTHLIKTRGQQATLRCSPISGHTSVYWYQQALGLGLQFLLWYDEGEERNRGNFPPRFSGRQFPNYSSELNVNALELEDSALYLCASSLWGSSYNSPLHFGNGTRLTVT.

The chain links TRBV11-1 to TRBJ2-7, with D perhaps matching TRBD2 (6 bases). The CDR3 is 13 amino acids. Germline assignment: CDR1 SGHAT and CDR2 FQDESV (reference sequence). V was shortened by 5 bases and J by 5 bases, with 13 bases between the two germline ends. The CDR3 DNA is TGTGCCAGCAGCCCGGGAGAGGAGCACGAGCAGTACTTC. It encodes CASSPGEEHEQYF.

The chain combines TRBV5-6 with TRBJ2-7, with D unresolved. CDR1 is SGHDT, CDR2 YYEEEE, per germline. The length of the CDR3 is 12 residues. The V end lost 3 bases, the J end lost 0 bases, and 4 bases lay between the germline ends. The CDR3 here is CASSYLSYEQYF. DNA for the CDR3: TGTGCCAGCAGCTACCTCTCCTACGAGCAGTACTTC. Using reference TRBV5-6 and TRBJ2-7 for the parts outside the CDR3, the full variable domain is DAGVTQSPTHLIKTRGQQVTLRCSPKSGHDTVSWYQQALGQGPQFIFQYYEEEERQRGNFPDRFSGHQFPNYSSELNVNALLLGDSALYLCASSYLSYEQYFGPGTRLTVT.

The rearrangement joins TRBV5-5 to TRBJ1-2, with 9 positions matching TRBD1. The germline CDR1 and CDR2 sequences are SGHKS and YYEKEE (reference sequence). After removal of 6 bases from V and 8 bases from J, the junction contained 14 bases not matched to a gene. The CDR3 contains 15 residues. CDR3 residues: CASTLLPGQGEGYTF. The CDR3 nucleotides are TGTGCCAGCACCCTCCTCCCGGGACAGGGAGAAGGCTACACCTTC.

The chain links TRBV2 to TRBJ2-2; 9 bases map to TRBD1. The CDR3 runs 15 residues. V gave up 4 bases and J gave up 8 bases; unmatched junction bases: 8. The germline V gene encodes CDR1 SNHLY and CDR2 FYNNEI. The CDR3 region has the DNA TGTGCCAGCAGTGGCGGGACAGGGAATGTGGGGGAGCTGTTTTTT. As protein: CASSGGTGNVGELFF.

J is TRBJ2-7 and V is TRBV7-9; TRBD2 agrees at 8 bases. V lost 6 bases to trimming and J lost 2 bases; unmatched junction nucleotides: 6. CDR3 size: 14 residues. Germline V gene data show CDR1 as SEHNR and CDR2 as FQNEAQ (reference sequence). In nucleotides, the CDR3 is TGTGCCAGCAGTCGGGGGGGGGTCCCCTACGAGCAGTACTTC. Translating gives CASSRGGVPYEQYF.

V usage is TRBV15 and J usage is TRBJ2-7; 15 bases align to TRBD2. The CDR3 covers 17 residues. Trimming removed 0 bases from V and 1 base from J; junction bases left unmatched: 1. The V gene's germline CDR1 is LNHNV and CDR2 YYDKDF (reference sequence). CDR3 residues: CATSREGTSGGSYEQYF. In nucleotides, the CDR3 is TGTGCCACCAGCAGAGAAGGGACTAGCGGGGGGTCCTACGAGCAGTACTTC.

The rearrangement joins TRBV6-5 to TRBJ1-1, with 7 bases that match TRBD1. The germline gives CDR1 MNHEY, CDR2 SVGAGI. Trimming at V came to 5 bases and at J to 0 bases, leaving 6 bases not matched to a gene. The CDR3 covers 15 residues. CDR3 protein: CASSRDSGMNTEAFF. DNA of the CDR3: TGTGCCAGCAGTCGGGACAGTGGAATGAACACTGAAGCTTTCTTT.

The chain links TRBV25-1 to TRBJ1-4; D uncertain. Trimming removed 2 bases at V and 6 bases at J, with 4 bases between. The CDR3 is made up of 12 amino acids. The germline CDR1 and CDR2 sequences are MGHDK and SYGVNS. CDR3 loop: CASSELDEKLFF. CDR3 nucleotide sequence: TGTGCCAGCAGTGAACTTGATGAAAAACTGTTTTTT.

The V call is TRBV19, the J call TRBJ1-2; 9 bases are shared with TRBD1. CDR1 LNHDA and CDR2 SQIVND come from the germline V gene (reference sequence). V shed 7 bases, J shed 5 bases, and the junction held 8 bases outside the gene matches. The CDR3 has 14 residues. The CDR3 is CASTRTGEFYGYTF. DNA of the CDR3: TGTGCCAGTACCAGGACAGGGGAATTTTATGGCTACACCTTC.

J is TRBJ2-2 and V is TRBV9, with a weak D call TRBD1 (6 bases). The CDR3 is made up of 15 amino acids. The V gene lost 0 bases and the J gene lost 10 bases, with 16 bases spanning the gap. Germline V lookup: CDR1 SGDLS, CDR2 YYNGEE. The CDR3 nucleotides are TGTGCCAGCAGCGTAGATGTGGGGGCGGGCGAGGAGCTGTTTTTT. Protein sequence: CASSVDVGAGEELFF.

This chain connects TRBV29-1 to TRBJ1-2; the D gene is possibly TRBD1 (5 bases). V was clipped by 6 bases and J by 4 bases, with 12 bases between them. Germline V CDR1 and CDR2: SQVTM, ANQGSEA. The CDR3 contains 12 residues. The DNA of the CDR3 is TGCAGCGTGGACATTCAGAGCTATGGCTACACCTTC. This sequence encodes CSVDIQSYGYTF.

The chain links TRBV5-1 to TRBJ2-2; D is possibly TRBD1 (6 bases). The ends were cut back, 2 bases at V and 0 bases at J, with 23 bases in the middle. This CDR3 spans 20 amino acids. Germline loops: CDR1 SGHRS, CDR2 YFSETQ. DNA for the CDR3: TGCGCCAGCAGCTTAATATTGGGGGCTTTTACCCGTGCGAACACCGGGGAGCTGTTTTTT. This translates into CASSLILGAFTRANTGELFF.

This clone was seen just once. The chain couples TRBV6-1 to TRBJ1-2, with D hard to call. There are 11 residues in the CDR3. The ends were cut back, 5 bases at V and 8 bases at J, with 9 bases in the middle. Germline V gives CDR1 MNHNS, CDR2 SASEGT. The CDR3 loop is CASSYEIGYTF. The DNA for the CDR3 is TGTGCCAGCAGTTACGAGATCGGCTACACCTTC.

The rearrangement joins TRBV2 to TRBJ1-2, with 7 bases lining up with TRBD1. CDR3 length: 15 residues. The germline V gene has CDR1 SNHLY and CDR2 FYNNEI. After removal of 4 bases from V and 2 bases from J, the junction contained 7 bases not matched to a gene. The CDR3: CASSADRVGNYGYTF. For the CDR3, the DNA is TGTGCCAGCAGTGCTGACAGGGTTGGCAACTATGGCTACACCTTC.

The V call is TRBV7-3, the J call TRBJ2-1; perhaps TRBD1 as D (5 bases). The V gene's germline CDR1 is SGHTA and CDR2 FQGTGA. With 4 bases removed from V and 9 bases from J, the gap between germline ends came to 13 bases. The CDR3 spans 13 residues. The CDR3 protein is CASSSVQGSEQFF. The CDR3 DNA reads TGTGCCAGCAGCTCTGTCCAGGGAAGTGAGCAGTTCTTC.

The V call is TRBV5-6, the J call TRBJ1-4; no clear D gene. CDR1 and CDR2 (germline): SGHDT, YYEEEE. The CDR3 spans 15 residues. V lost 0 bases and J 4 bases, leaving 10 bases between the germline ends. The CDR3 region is CASSLDTGSNEKLFF. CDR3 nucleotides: TGTGCCAGCAGCTTGGACACGGGCAGTAATGAAAAACTGTTTTTT.